This T cell receptor (beta chain) came from a study of CD8 T cells in ankylosing spondylitis. Study conclusions and caveats: Significantly higher representation of disease-linked clones was reported for matched ankylosing spondylitis synovial fluid. A subset of motif variants has previously been described in the synovial fluid and blood of reactive arthritis.

MiXCR was run by TCRdb on the 5' RACE reads, yielding one entry per CDR3 protein. This sample has roughly 180,000 distinct CDR3 sequences, with roughly 13% found just once. The CDR3 has 14 amino acids. The germline V gene encodes CDR1 MNHNS and CDR2 SASEGT. Trimming took 1 base from V and 7 from J; bases not matched to a gene: 3. The table lists this clonotype with a few counts. The antigen is undetermined. The sequencing sample was made of blood, either unsorted or a sorted T cell fraction (not recorded which). The TCR comes from a male donor with ankylosing spondylitis or in good health (not recorded which). The chain is built from TRBV6-1 and TRBJ2-2, with 7 nucleotides matching TRBD1. CDR3: CASSEEAGGGELFF. The CDR3 DNA reads as TGTGCCAGCAGTGAAGAAGCAGGGGGCGGGGAGCTGTTTTTT.